This TCR beta chain was identified during a study of T cell clonality in common variable immunodeficiency. General study points: Shared TCRbeta clones were fewer between CVID subjects than controls. TCRbeta clonality was increased in CVID versus healthy controls. In common variable immunodeficiency, TCR beta chains reportedly carried fewer deletions and N-nucleotide insertions.

The CDR3 spans 16 residues. With 7 bases clipped from V and 6 bases from J, the junction kept 17 bases outside the gene matches. From germline, CDR1 is GTSNPN and CDR2 SVGIG (reference sequence). Profiling relied on immunoSEQ multiplex PCR, and the TCRdb table lists in-frame clones only, not all of them. The sample includes about 39,000 clones, none of them occurring once. Each donor provided roughly 5 to 8 ml of heparinized whole blood. At least ten counts were recorded for this clone. Its antigen is unidentified. The CDR3 goes on 3 residues after the read ends, and that part is filled in from the germline J gene.

The source material was peripheral blood mononuclear cells. The rearrangement joins TRBV30 to TRBJ2-4; 8 bases fit TRBD2. This clonotype was sampled from a person between 18 and 75 years old in good health. This CDR3 reads CASKDGSGSWGNIQYF. CDR3 DNA, as far as it was read: TGTGCCTCCAAAGACGGGAGCGGGAGTTGGGGAAACATT.